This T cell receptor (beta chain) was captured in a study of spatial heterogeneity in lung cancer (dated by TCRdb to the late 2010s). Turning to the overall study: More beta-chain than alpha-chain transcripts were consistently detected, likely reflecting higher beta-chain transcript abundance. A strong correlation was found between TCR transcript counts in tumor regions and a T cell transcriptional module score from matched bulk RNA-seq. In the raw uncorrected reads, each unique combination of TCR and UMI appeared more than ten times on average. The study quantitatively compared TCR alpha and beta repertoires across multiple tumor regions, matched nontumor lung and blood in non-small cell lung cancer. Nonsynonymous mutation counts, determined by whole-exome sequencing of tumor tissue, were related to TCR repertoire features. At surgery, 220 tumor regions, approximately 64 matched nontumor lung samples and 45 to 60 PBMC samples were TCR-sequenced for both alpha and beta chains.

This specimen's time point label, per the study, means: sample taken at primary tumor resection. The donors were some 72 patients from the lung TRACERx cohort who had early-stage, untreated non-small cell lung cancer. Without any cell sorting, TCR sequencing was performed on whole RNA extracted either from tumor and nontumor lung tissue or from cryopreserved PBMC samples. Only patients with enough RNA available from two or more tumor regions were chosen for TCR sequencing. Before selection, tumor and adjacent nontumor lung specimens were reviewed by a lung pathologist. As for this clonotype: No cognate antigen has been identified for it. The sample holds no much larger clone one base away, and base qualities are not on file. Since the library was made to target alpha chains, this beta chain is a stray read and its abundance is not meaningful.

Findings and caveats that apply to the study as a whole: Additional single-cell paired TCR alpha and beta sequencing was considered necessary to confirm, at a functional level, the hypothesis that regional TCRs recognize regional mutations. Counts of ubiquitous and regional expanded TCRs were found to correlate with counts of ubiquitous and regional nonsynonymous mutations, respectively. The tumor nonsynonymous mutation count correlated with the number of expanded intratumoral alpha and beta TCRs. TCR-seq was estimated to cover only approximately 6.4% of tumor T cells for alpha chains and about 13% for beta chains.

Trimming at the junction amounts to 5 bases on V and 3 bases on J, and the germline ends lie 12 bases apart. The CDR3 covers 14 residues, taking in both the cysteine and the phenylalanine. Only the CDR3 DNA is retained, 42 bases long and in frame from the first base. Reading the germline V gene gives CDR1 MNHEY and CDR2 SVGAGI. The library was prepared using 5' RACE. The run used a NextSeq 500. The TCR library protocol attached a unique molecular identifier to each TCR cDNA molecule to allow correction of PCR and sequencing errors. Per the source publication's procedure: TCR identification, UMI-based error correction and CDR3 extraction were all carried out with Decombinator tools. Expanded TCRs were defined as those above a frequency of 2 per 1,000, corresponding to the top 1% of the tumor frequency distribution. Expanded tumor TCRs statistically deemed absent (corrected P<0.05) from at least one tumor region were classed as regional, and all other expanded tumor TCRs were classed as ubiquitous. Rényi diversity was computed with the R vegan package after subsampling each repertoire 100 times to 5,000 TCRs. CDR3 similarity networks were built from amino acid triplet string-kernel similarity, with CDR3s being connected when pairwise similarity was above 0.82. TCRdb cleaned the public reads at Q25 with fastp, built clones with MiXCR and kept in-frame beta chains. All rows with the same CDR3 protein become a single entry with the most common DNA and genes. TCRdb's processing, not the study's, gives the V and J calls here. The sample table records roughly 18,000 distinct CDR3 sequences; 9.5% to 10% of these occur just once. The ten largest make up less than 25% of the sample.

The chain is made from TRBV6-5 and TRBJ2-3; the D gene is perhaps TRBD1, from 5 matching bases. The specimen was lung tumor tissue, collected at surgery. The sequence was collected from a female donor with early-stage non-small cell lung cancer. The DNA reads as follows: TGTGCCAGCAGTGTATCCAGGGAAACAGATACGCAGTATTTT. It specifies CASSVSRETDTQYF.